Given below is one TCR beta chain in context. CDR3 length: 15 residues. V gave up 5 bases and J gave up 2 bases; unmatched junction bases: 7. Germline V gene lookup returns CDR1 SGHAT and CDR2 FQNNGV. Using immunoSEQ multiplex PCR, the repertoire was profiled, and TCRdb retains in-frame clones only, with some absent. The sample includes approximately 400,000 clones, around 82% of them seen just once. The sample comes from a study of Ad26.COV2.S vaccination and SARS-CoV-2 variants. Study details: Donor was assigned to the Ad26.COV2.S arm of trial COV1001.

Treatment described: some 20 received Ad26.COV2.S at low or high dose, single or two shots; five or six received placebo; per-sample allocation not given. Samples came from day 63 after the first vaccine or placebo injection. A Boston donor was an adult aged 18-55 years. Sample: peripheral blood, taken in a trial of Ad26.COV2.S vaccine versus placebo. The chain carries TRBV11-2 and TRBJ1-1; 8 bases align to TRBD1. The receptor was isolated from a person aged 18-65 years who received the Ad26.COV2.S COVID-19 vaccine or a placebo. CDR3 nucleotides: TGTGCCAGCAGCAGACAGGGGTCGGGCAACACTGAAGCTTTCTTT. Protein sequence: CASSRQGSGNTEAFF.